This TCR beta chain came from a study of OX40 agonist ivuxolimab in advanced cancers. Whole-study findings and limits: There were also nonresponders showing low normalized T-cell clonal expansion.

Sequencing was performed with immunoSEQ multiplex PCR; in TCRdb, only in-frame clones are kept and a portion is missing. The sample has around 100,000 clones, about 90% seen once. This clone has more than one count but fewer than ten. Its antigen is undetermined. Germline loops: CDR1 MGHRA, CDR2 YSYEKL. The CDR3 contains 15 residues. Trimming removed 1 base at V and 2 bases at J, with 12 bases between. The source of this sequence is an adult with an advanced solid tumor such as melanoma, head and neck, liver or kidney cancer. The chain couples TRBV4-1 to TRBJ2-7; D might be TRBD2 (6 bases). This material consisted of CD4+ or CD8+ T cells sorted from blood, taken in a trial of the OX40 agonist ivuxolimab. The CDR3 nucleotides are TGCGCCAGCAGCCAAGTGTTGACTAGTGCCTACGAGCAGTACTTC. It translates to CASSQVLTSAYEQYF.